These T cell receptor beta chains were read from a single sample in a study of response to subunit inactivated influenza vaccine. TCRdb reprocessed the RT-PCR reads with MiXCR, giving one entry per CDR3 protein. The table shows about 160,000 distinct CDR3 sequences, with approximately 11% occurring only once. The specimen was non-naive T cells sorted from PBMCs, collected roughly 6 weeks after vaccination. Every receptor here comes from a man aged 50-59 years who received an inactivated influenza vaccine. Each CDR3 is given with its conserved first and last residue. The order of the fields is D gene, J gene, V gene, clone size, CDR3 protein, CDR3 DNA. The D gene is left open where the match is weak. A row's size may be missing; if present it is once, few, many or a size class.

. | TRBJ2-6 | TRBV4-3 | few | CASSQDWAWALSGANVLTF | TGCGCCAGCAGCCAAGATTGGGCGTGGGCCCTCTCTGGGGCCAACGTCCTGACTTTC
. | TRBJ1-5 | TRBV11-3 | many | CASSPSGGQTFTYQPQHF | TGTGCCAGCAGCCCAAGCGGAGGCCAGACATTTACCTATCAGCCCCAGCATTTT
TRBD2 | TRBJ2-7 | TRBV4-2 | . | CASSQDSGGPSYEQYF | TGTGCCAGCAGCCAAGATTCGGGAGGACCCTCCTACGAGCAGTACTTC
. | TRBJ2-3 | TRBV7-9 | . | CASSSGGYTQYF | TGTGCCAGCAGCTCAGGCGGATATACGCAGTATTTT
. | TRBJ2-7 | TRBV28 | few | CASSFWGRSYEQYF | TGTGCCAGCAGTTTTTGGGGACGGTCCTACGAGCAGTACTTC
TRBD1 | TRBJ1-6 | TRBV7-9 | few | CATMTGSSYNSPLHF | TGTGCCACCATGACAGGGAGCTCCTATAATTCACCCCTCCACTTT
. | TRBJ2-5 | TRBV2 | many | CASSGGEETQYF | TGTGCCAGCTCGGGCGGTGAAGAGACCCAGTACTTC
TRBD2 | TRBJ2-5 | TRBV9 | few | CASSVGASGHQETQYF | TGTGCCAGCAGCGTAGGGGCTAGCGGCCACCAAGAGACCCAGTACTTC
. | TRBJ2-7 | TRBV12-3/TRBV12-4 | few | CASSRLRGNEQYF | TGTGCCAGCAGTAGACTTCGGGGCAACGAGCAGTACTTC
. | TRBJ2-3 | TRBV6-1 | . | CASHMTSSTDTQYF | TGTGCCAGCCACATGACCTCAAGCACAGATACGCAGTATTTT
. | TRBJ2-4 | TRBV6-1 | few | CASSGQERKNIQYF | TGTGCCAGCAGTGGACAAGAGCGCAAAAACATTCAGTACTTC
TRBD2 | TRBJ2-1 | TRBV4-1 | . | CASSQVAGGGYEQFF | TGCGCCAGCAGCCAAGTAGCGGGAGGGGGGTATGAGCAGTTCTTC
. | TRBJ2-3 | TRBV10-3 | few | CAISSSVGGTDTQYF | TGTGCCATCAGTTCTAGCGTTGGGGGCACAGATACGCAGTATTTT
. | TRBJ2-4 | TRBV7-2 | many | CASSLPGVNIQYF | TGTGCCAGCAGCTTACCGGGGGTTAACATTCAGTACTTC
TRBD2 | TRBJ2-5 | TRBV20-1 | . | CSLTSGGKETQYF | TGCAGTCTCACTAGCGGGGGCAAAGAGACCCAGTACTTC
TRBD2 | TRBJ2-1 | TRBV6-5 | . | CASSLRLAPYNEQFF | TGTGCCAGCAGTTTACGACTAGCCCCTTACAATGAGCAGTTCTTC
. | TRBJ2-1 | TRBV3-1 | . | CASSRGASSNEQFF | TGTGCCAGCAGCCGGGGGGCTAGTTCCAATGAGCAGTTCTTC
TRBD2 | TRBJ2-5 | TRBV6-1 | few | CATRRTSGRPEETQYF | TGTGCCACCCGACGGACTAGCGGGAGACCGGAAGAGACCCAGTACTTC
. | TRBJ2-5 | TRBV4-2 | . | CASSQDLSKETQYF | TGTGCCAGCAGCCAAGATTTAAGTAAAGAGACCCAGTACTTC
TRBD2 | TRBJ2-7 | TRBV10-3 | few | CAISSGTDSYEQYF | TGTGCCATCAGTAGCGGGACCGACTCCTACGAGCAGTACTTC
TRBD1 | TRBJ1-1 | TRBV5-1 | . | CASRPHRGQNTEAFF | TGCGCCAGCAGACCTCACAGGGGTCAGAACACTGAAGCTTTCTTT
. | TRBJ1-1 | TRBV6-2/TRBV6-3 | . | CASSYSTGRMNTEAFF | TGTGCCAGCAGTTACTCGACCGGCAGAATGAACACTGAAGCTTTCTTT
. | TRBJ2-3 | TRBV4-2 | many | CASSQDASVGTDTQYF | TGTGCCAGCAGCCAAGATGCTAGCGTGGGCACAGATACGCAGTATTTT
. | TRBJ2-2 | TRBV19 | . | CASSTGQLTGELFF | TGTGCCAGTAGTACCGGACAGCTCACCGGGGAGCTGTTTTTT